The 18 T cell receptor beta chains reported below all come from one sample, sequenced in a study of blood T cell repertoires in COVID-19. Repertoires were generated with immunoSEQ multiplex PCR, while TCRdb's copy carries only in-frame clones and drops some. The sample consists of approximately 120,000 clones, around 74% of them appearing once. The sample comprised peripheral blood. The source of these receptors is a man in his 60s with acute or convalescent COVID-19.

This clone was recorded a few times. The chain recombines TRBV7-2 with TRBJ1-5, with TRBD1 matching 8 bases. J gave up 0 bases and V 5 bases, and 12 bases lay outside the gene matches. This CDR3 is 18 amino acids long. From germline, CDR1 is SGHTA and CDR2 FQGNSA. This chain's CDR3 is CASSKGFAGGLSNQPQHF. The CDR3 nucleotides are TGTGCCAGCAGCAAGGGGTTTGCAGGGGGCCTTAGCAATCAGCCCCAGCATTTT.

This clone appeared a few times. The V and J genes are TRBV2 and TRBJ1-2; D possibly corresponds to TRBD1 (6 bases). Trimming stripped 3 bases from V and 8 bases from J, with 13 bases between. This CDR3 region has 13 residues. Germline V gene lookup returns CDR1 SNHLY and CDR2 FYNNEI. CDR3 in amino acids: CASSDPGEYGYTF. CDR3 bases: TGTGCCAGCAGTGACCCAGGGGAATACGGCTACACCTTC.

The V and J genes are TRBV5-1 and TRBJ2-3; 9 nucleotides align to TRBD2. Germline assignment: CDR1 SGHRS and CDR2 YFSETQ. The CDR3 totals 15 residues. J was trimmed by 1 base and V by 4 bases; bases with no gene match: 4. The CDR3 sequence is CASSASSGGTDTQYF. The CDR3 bases are TGCGCCAGCAGCGCCTCTAGCGGGGGCACAGATACGCAGTATTTT.

J is TRBJ1-5 and V is TRBV2; 7 positions match TRBD1. Germline V gene lookup returns CDR1 SNHLY and CDR2 FYNNEI. The V segment lost 6 bases and the J segment 2 bases; nucleotides outside the gene matches: 7. This CDR3 is 15 amino acids long. CDR3 residues: CASSLQGLGNQPQHF. CDR3 nucleotide sequence: TGTGCCAGCAGCCTACAGGGGCTAGGCAATCAGCCCCAGCATTTT.

The rearrangement links TRBV6-2 or TRBV6-3 to TRBJ2-1, with D tentatively TRBD1 (6 bases). Trimming shortened V by 5 bases and J by 2 bases, and 13 bases separated the two germline ends. The CDR3 length is 15 residues. Germline V CDR1 and CDR2: MNHEY, SVGEGT. The CDR3 bases are TGTGCCAGCAGTAGACAGGCCCCCGCCTACAATGAGCAGTTCTTC. It codes for CASSRQAPAYNEQFF.

This clone came up once. The chain is built from TRBV7-9 and TRBJ2-1; possibly TRBD2 for D (5 bases). V shed 1 base and J shed 7 bases, with 11 bases lying between them. This CDR3 spans 14 amino acids. Germline V gene data show CDR1 as SEHNR and CDR2 as FQNEAQ (reference sequence). The CDR3 sequence: CASSLGPEENEQFF. The CDR3 DNA is TGTGCCAGCAGCTTAGGGCCGGAGGAAAATGAGCAGTTCTTC.

The chain employs TRBV5-6 and TRBJ1-1, with D tentatively TRBD1 (6 bases). This CDR3 region has 14 residues. Trimming left V 4 bases short and J 1 base short, with 11 bases between. Germline CDR1 SGHDT, CDR2 YYEEEE. CDR3 residues: CASSKTRGNTEAFF. As DNA, the CDR3 is TGTGCCAGCAGCAAAACCAGGGGGAACACTGAAGCTTTCTTT.

The table lists this clone with a few counts. One end of the junction does not line up with germline, which may come from a read error. The chain employs TRBV5-1 and TRBJ2-1, with D perhaps TRBD1 (6 bases). CDR3 length: 13 residues. Germline CDR1 reads SGHRS; CDR2 reads YFSETQ. The CDR3 sequence is CASRLGLQGFMLF. As DNA, the CDR3 is TGCGCCAGCAGGTTAGGATTACAGGGATTCATGCTCTTC. Based on the CDR3 plus reference TRBV5-1 and TRBJ2-1, the full variable domain is KAGVTQTPRYLIKTRGQQVTLSCSPISGHRSVSWYQQTPGQGLQFLFEYFSETQRNKGNFPGRFSGRQFSNSRSEMNVSTLELGDSALYLCASRLGLQGFMLFGPGTRLTVL.

In its sample, this clone was seen once. The rearrangement uses TRBV12-5 and TRBJ1-2; the match to TRBD1 covers 7 bases. Germline CDR1 LGHNT, CDR2 FRNRAP. V shed 1 base and J 3 bases; nucleotides not matched to a gene: 8. The CDR3 runs to 16 residues. The chain's CDR3 is CASGLGSQGWHYGYTF. The CDR3 DNA reads TGTGCTAGTGGTTTGGGATCACAGGGGTGGCACTATGGCTACACCTTC.

This chain connects TRBV7-9 to TRBJ1-1, with D uncertain. This CDR3 has 11 residues. With 3 bases removed from V and 6 bases from J, the gap between germline ends came to 5 bases. Germline values: CDR1 SEHNR, CDR2 FQNEAQ (reference sequence). The CDR3 DNA reads as TGTGCCAGCAGCTTGAGCCCTGAAGCTTTCTTT. This codes for CASSLSPEAFF.

V and J are TRBV6-5 and TRBJ2-3, with 8 bases lining up with TRBD2. Unmatched junction bases numbered 12, after V lost 4 bases and J lost 6 bases. Germline CDR1 reads MNHEY; CDR2 reads SVGAGI. The CDR3 totals 16 residues. In DNA, the CDR3 is TGTGCCAGCAGTTTTCTCCAAGCGGGAGCGCAGGATACGCAGTATTTT. It encodes CASSFLQAGAQDTQYF.

The gene calls are TRBV5-3 and TRBJ1-2, with TRBD1 matching over 11 bases. Being an ORF, TRBV5-3 has a function that is uncertain. The length of the CDR3 is 15 residues. V was clipped by 3 bases and J by 6 bases; unmatched bases: 7. CDR3 protein: CARSSGQGAKDGYTF. CDR3 sequence (DNA): TGTGCCAGAAGCTCTGGACAGGGGGCAAAAGATGGCTACACCTTC.

V usage is TRBV6-5 and J usage is TRBJ2-6; perhaps TRBD1 as D (5 bases). CDR3 size: 15 residues. CDR1 MNHEY and CDR2 SVGAGI come from the germline V gene. Trimming left V 0 bases short and J 4 bases short, with 7 bases between. CDR3 sequence (DNA): TGTGCCAGCAGTTACTCAGGGGCGGGGGCCAACGTCCTGACTTTC. Its protein product is CASSYSGAGANVLTF.

The chain has TRBV19 and TRBJ1-1; a weak D match, TRBD1 (5 bases). This CDR3 is built from 15 residues. Germline V gene lookup returns CDR1 LNHDA and CDR2 SQIVND (reference sequence). The V end lost 1 base, the J end lost 6 bases, and 15 bases lay between the germline ends. The CDR3 DNA sequence: TGTGCCAGTAGTATAGGCAGGGAGGGGCACGCTGAAGCTTTCTTT. It encodes CASSIGREGHAEAFF.

This clone has only one observation. V usage is TRBV11-3 and J usage is TRBJ1-1; 8 bases align to TRBD1. The CDR3 is made up of 13 amino acids. V was clipped by 6 bases and J by 6 bases; unmatched bases: 6. Looked up from germline, CDR1 is SGHNT and CDR2 is YENEEA. CDR3 region: CASSYDRGSEAFF. CDR3 coding DNA: TGTGCCAGCAGTTATGACAGGGGATCTGAAGCTTTCTTT.

V and J are TRBV5-6 and TRBJ1-2, with 9 nucleotides matching TRBD1. Germline V gene data show CDR1 as SGHDT and CDR2 as YYEEEE. This CDR3 is built from 14 residues. Losses at the gene ends were 4 bases for V and 8 bases for J; bases not matched to a gene: 9. The CDR3 DNA sequence: TGTGCCAGCAGCACCCTGGGACAGGGAAGAGGCTACACCTTC. This codes for CASSTLGQGRGYTF.

The rearrangement links TRBV24-1 to TRBJ1-5, with 7 bases lining up with TRBD1. Germline V gene lookup returns CDR1 KGHDR and CDR2 SFDVKD. CDR3 length: 18 residues. V was clipped by 9 bases and J by 0 bases; unmatched bases: 16. This CDR3 is CATGTSRDSLYSNQPQHF. As DNA, the CDR3 is TGTGCCACCGGTACCAGCCGGGACAGCCTTTATAGCAATCAGCCCCAGCATTTT.

This clone was seen just once. This rearrangement joins TRBV4-1 to TRBJ2-3; D perhaps matches TRBD2 (6 bases). CDR1 MGHRA and CDR2 YSYEKL come from the germline V gene. This CDR3 is built from 16 residues. The V and J ends lost 1 base and 0 bases respectively, with 11 bases between them. CDR3 bases: TGCGCCAGCAGCCAAGTTCCGGGGACTAGCACAGATACGCAGTATTTT. Encoded protein: CASSQVPGTSTDTQYF.